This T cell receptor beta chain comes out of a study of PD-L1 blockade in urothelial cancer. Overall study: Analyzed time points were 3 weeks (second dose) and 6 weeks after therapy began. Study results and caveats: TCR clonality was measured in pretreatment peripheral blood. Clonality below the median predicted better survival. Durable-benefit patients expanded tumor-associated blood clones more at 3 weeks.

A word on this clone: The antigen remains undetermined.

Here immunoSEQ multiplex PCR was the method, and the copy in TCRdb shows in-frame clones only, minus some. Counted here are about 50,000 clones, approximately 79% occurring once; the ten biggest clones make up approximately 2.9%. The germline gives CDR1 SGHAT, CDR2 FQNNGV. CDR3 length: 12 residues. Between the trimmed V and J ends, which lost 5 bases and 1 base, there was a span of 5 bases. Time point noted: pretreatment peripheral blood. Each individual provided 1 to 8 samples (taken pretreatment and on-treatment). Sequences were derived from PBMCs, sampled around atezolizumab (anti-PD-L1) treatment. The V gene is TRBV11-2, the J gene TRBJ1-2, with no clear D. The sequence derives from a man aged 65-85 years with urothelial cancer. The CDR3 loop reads CASSRDNYGYTF. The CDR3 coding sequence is TGTGCCAGCAGCCGGGATAACTATGGCTACACCTTC.